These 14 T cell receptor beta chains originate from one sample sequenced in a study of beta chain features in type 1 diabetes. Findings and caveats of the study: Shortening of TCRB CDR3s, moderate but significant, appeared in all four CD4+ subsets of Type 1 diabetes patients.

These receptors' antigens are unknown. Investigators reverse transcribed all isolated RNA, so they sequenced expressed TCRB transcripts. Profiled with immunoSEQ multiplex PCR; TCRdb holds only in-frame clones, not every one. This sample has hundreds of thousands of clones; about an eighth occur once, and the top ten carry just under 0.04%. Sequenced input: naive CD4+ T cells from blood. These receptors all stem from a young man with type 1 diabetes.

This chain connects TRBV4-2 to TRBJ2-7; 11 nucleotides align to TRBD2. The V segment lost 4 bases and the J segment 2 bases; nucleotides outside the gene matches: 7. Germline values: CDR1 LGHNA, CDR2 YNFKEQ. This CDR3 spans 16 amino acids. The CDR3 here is CASSPLLAGVAYEQYF. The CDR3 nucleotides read TGTGCCAGCAGCCCGCTACTAGCGGGGGTTGCCTACGAGCAGTACTTC.

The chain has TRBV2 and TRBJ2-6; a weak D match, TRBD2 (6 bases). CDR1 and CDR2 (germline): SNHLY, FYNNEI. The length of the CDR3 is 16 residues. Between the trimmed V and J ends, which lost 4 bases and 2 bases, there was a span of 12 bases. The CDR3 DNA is TGTGCCAGCAGTGCGCTACTAGCAACTGGGGCCAACGTCCTGACTTTC. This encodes CASSALLATGANVLTF.

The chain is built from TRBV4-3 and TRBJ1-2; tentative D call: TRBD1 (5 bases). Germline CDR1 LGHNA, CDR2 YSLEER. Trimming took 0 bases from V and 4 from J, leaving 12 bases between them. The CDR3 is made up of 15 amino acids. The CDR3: CASSQEGTPSYGYTF. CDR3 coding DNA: TGCGCCAGCAGCCAAGAAGGGACCCCTAGCTATGGCTACACCTTC.

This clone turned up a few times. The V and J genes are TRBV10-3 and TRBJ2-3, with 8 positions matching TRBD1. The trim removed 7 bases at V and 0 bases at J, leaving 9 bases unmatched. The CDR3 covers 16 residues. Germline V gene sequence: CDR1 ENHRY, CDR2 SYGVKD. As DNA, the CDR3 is TGTGCCATCAACCCGGCCAGGGGGCAAAGCACAGATACGCAGTATTTT. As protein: CAINPARGQSTDTQYF.

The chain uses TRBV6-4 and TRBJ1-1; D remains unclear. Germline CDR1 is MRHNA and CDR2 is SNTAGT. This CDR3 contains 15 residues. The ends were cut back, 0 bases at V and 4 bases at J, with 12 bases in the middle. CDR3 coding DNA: TGTGCCAGCAGTGACTCACCTGGGGTAGGCACTGAAGCTTTCTTT. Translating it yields CASSDSPGVGTEAFF.

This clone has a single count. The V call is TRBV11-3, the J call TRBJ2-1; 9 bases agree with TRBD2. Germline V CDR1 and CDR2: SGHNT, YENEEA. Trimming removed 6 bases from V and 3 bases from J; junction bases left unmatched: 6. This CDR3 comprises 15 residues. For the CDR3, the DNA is TGTGCCAGCAGTCCCGCGGGAGGGAACTACAATGAGCAGTTCTTC. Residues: CASSPAGGNYNEQFF. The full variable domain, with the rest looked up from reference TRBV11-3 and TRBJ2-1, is EAGVVQSPRYKIIEKKQPVAFWCNPISGHNTLYWYLQNLGQGPELLIRYENEEAVDDSQLPKDRFSAERLKGVDSTLKIQPAELGDSAVYLCASSPAGGNYNEQFFGPGTRLTVL.

As DNA, the CDR3 is TGTGCCAGCAGCTTGTCCGGGACTAGCGGGGGCTACAATGAGCAGTTCTTC. Its translation is CASSLSGTSGGYNEQFF. This rearrangement joins TRBV7-9 to TRBJ2-1; 14 nucleotides match TRBD2. Unmatched junction bases numbered 4, after V lost 3 bases and J lost 3 bases. Germline assignment: CDR1 SEHNR and CDR2 FQNEAQ (reference sequence). The CDR3 consists of 17 residues.

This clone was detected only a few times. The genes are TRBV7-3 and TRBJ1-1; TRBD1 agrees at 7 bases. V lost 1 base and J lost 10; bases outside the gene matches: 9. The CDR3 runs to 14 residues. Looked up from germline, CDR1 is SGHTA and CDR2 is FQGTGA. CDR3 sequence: CASSLNRDSSPAFF. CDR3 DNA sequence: TGTGCCAGCAGCTTAAATCGGGACAGTTCTCCAGCTTTCTTT.

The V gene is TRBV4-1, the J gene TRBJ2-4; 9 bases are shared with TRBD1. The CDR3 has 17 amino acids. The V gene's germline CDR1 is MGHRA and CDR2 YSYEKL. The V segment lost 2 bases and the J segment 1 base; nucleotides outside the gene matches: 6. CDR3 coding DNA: TGCGCCAGCAGCCAACCCAGACAGGGGGTGGCCAAAAACATTCAGTACTTC. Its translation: CASSQPRQGVAKNIQYF.

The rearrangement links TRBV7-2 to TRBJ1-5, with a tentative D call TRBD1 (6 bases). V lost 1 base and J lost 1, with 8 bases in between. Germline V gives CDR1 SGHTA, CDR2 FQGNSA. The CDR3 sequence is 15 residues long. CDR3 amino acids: CASSLDGGSNQPQHF. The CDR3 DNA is TGTGCCAGCAGCTTAGACGGGGGCAGCAATCAGCCCCAGCATTTT. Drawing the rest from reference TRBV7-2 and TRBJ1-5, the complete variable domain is GAGVSQSPSNKVTEKGKDVELRCDPISGHTALYWYRQSLGQGLEFLIYFQGNSAPDKSGLPSDRFSAERTGGSVSTLTIQRTQQEDSAVYLCASSLDGGSNQPQHFGDGTRLSIL.

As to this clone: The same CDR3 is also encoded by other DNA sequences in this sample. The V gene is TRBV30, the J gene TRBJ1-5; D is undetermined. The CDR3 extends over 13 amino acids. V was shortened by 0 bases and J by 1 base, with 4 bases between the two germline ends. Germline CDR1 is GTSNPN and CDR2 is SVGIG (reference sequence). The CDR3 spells CAWSVSSNQPQHF. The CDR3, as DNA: TGTGCCTGGAGTGTATCCAGCAATCAGCCCCAGCATTTT.

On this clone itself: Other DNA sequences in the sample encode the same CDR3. The CDR3 bases are TGTGCCAGCAGCGTAGGGGACAGGAACTACGAGCAGTACTTC. Encoded protein: CASSVGDRNYEQYF. V and J are TRBV9 and TRBJ2-7; 8 bases align to TRBD1. Losses at the gene ends were 0 bases for V and 3 bases for J; bases not matched to a gene: 2. The CDR3 is made up of 14 amino acids. CDR1 is SGDLS, CDR2 YYNGEE, per germline.

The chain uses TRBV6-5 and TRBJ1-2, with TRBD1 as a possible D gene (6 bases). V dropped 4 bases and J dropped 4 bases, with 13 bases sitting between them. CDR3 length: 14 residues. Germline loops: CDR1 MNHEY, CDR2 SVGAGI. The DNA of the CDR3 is TGTGCCAGCAGTTCTCCTCAGGGGATCTATGGCTACACCTTC. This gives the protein CASSSPQGIYGYTF.

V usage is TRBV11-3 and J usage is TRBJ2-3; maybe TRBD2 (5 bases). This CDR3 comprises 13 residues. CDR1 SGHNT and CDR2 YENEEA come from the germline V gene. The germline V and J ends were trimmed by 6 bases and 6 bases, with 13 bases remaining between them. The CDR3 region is CASSADYSDTQYF. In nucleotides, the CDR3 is TGTGCCAGCAGTGCTGACTATTCGGATACGCAGTATTTT.